This passage covers 30 T cell receptor beta chains from one sample sequenced in a study of shared clonotypes between healthy human individuals. CD45RO-negative, CCR7-selected cells formed the naive CD8 fraction, which excluded terminally differentiated effector memory CD45RA+ cells. Some clones are missing from TCRdb's copy, which holds only in-frame ones; the method was immunoSEQ multiplex PCR. The sample has over 2 million clones, approximately 94% seen once. Sequences were obtained from naive CD8+ T cells sorted from blood. All receptors derive from a man aged 18 to 29 in good health.

The rearrangement links TRBV28 to TRBJ1-2; TRBD1 matches at 8 bases. Germline V CDR1 and CDR2: MDHEN, SYDVKM. This CDR3 region has 18 residues. V lost 6 bases to trimming and J lost 5 bases; unmatched junction nucleotides: 20. In DNA, the CDR3 is TGTGCCAGCAGACCACCCAATTATTCTCCGACAGGGGAGTATGGCTACACCTTC. This encodes CASRPPNYSPTGEYGYTF.

The chain links TRBV27 to TRBJ1-4; D is unclear. The CDR3 length is 15 residues. V was shortened by 4 bases and J by 0 bases, with 9 bases between the two germline ends. CDR1 and CDR2 (germline): MNHEY, SMNVEV (reference sequence). The CDR3 protein is CASSSETATNEKLFF. The DNA for the CDR3 is TGTGCCAGCAGTTCGGAGACTGCAACTAATGAAAAACTGTTTTTT. The whole variable domain, filled in from reference TRBV27 and TRBJ1-4, reads EAQVTQNPRYLITVTGKKLTVTCSQNMNHEYMSWYRQDPGLGLRQIYYSMNVEVTDKGDVPEGYKVSRKEKRNFPLILESPSPNQTSLYFCASSSETATNEKLFFGSGTQLSVL.

Details on this clone: This CDR3 is also generated by other DNA sequences in the sample. The rearrangement links TRBV19 to TRBJ2-7; no reliable D call. Germline CDR1 LNHDA, CDR2 SQIVND (reference sequence). With 8 bases removed from V and 0 bases from J, the gap between germline ends came to 8 bases. The CDR3 has 12 amino acids. The CDR3 DNA reads TGTGCCAGTTCGGCGGACTCCTACGAGCAGTACTTC. Translating it yields CASSADSYEQYF. Full variable domain (rest looked up from reference TRBV19 and TRBJ2-7): DGGITQSPKYLFRKEGQNVTLSCEQNLNHDAMYWYRQDPGQGLRLIYYSQIVNDFQKGDIAEGYSVSREKKESFPLTVTSAQKNPTAFYLCASSADSYEQYFGPGTRLTVT.

Remarks on this clone: The same CDR3 can be traced to other DNA sequences in this sample. The J gene is TRBJ1-2, the V gene TRBV27; D remains unclear. CDR1 is MNHEY and CDR2 is SMNVEV in the germline V gene (reference sequence). The CDR3 spans 13 residues. V lost 5 bases, J lost 5 bases, and 12 bases lay in between. CDR3 amino acids: CASSPRTGYGYTF. CDR3 bases: TGTGCCAGCAGTCCCCGGACTGGTTATGGCTACACCTTC.

The V call is TRBV5-1, the J call TRBJ2-1, with a tentative D call TRBD2 (5 bases). The CDR3 has 11 residues. The V gene lost 7 bases and the J gene lost 9 bases, with 11 bases spanning the gap. Germline CDR1 and CDR2: SGHRS and YFSETQ. Written as DNA, the CDR3 is TGCGCCAGCTCGGGAAATATTGAGCAGTTCTTC. This codes for CASSGNIEQFF.

The chain carries TRBV13 and TRBJ2-3; D is possibly TRBD2 (5 bases). V was shortened by 5 bases and J by 4 bases, with 19 bases between the two germline ends. CDR3 size: 16 residues. The V gene's germline CDR1 is PRHDT and CDR2 FYEKMQ (reference sequence). The CDR3 here is CASSLAPPVRADTQYF. CDR3 bases: TGTGCCAGCAGCCTAGCCCCGCCGGTGAGGGCAGATACGCAGTATTTT. The full variable domain, its missing parts supplied by reference TRBV13 and TRBJ2-3, is AAGVIQSPRHLIKEKRETATLKCYPIPRHDTVYWYQQGPGQDPQFLISFYEKMQSDKGSIPDRFSAQQFSDYHSELNMSSLELGDSALYFCASSLAPPVRADTQYFGPGTRLTVL.

The sample holds one count of this clone. The chain carries TRBV27 and TRBJ2-7; weak D call: TRBD2 (6 bases). Germline V gene lookup returns CDR1 MNHEY and CDR2 SMNVEV (reference sequence). The CDR3 consists of 14 residues. V lost 6 bases to trimming and J lost 5 bases, with 17 bases between them. In nucleotides, the CDR3 is TGTGCCAGCAGGGGAGCGGGCCATGGCCACGAGCAGTACTTC. Translating gives CASRGAGHGHEQYF.

This clone came up once. This sample also contains other DNA sequences that code for the same CDR3. The V gene is TRBV27, the J gene TRBJ2-7, with 9 bases matching TRBD1. Per the germline V gene, CDR1 is MNHEY and CDR2 is SMNVEV (reference sequence). The CDR3 spans 14 residues. V shed 2 bases and J 2 bases; nucleotides not matched to a gene: 1. As DNA, the CDR3 is TGTGCCAGCAGTTTAGGGACAGGGCCCTACGAGCAGTACTTC. Residues: CASSLGTGPYEQYF.

The V and J genes are TRBV7-9 and TRBJ1-1, with D maybe TRBD1 (6 bases). The CDR3 is 15 residues long. Trimming left V 5 bases short and J 3 bases short, with 16 bases between. CDR1 is SEHNR and CDR2 is FQNEAQ in the germline V gene (reference sequence). CDR3 bases: TGTGCCAGCAGCGGTTCGACAGGTGTGGACACTGAAGCTTTCTTT. Its protein product is CASSGSTGVDTEAFF.

This chain uses TRBV4-2 with TRBJ2-7; TRBD2 matches 7 bases. Germline assignment: CDR1 LGHNA and CDR2 YNFKEQ. This CDR3 region has 16 residues. V lost 4 bases to trimming and J lost 0 bases; unmatched junction nucleotides: 9. The CDR3 region has the DNA TGTGCCAGCAGCCCTTACAGCGGGGAGAGCTCCTACGAGCAGTACTTC. This codes for CASSPYSGESSYEQYF.

The V gene is TRBV28, the J gene TRBJ2-3, with TRBD2 as a possible D gene (7 bases). CDR1 is MDHEN and CDR2 is SYDVKM in the germline V gene. The CDR3 is made up of 16 amino acids. The germline V and J ends were trimmed by 5 bases and 3 bases, with 18 bases remaining between them. In DNA form, the CDR3 reads TGTGCCAGCAGTCCTTTTCTAGGGGGGGCAACAGATACGCAGTATTTT. This translates into CASSPFLGGATDTQYF. The full variable domain, in which reference TRBV28 and TRBJ2-3 provide the parts outside the CDR3, is DVKVTQSSRYLVKRTGEKVFLECVQDMDHENMFWYRQDPGLGLRLIYFSYDVKMKEKGDIPEGYSVSREKKERFSLILESASTNQTSMYLCASSPFLGGATDTQYFGPGTRLTVL.

The chain has TRBV11-2 and TRBJ2-7; D may correspond to TRBD1 or TRBD2 (6 bases each). From germline, CDR1 is SGHAT and CDR2 FQNNGV. CDR3 length: 15 residues. V lost 5 bases and J lost 7, with 21 bases in between. The CDR3 reads CASSQGSSGVLEQYF. CDR3 sequence (DNA): TGTGCCAGCAGCCAGGGGTCTTCGGGGGTACTGGAGCAGTACTTC.

The gene calls are TRBV25-1 and TRBJ2-1; D is perhaps TRBD1 (5 bases). The CDR3 covers 13 residues. Per germline, CDR1 MGHDK and CDR2 SYGVNS. V lost 6 bases and J lost 3, with 9 bases in between. This CDR3 is CASSRDHYNEQFF. The CDR3 DNA sequence: TGTGCCAGCAGCAGGGATCACTACAATGAGCAGTTCTTC.

This chain joins TRBV28 and TRBJ2-7; D gene ambiguous. CDR1 is MDHEN and CDR2 is SYDVKM in the germline V gene. The CDR3 consists of 14 residues. Between the trimmed V and J ends, which lost 6 bases and 2 bases, there was a span of 14 bases. The CDR3 spells CASSLARATYEQYF. The CDR3 DNA reads as TGTGCCAGCAGCTTGGCGCGCGCGACCTACGAGCAGTACTTC.

V usage is TRBV7-9 and J usage is TRBJ2-3, with a weak D call TRBD2 (6 bases). The V gene lost 5 bases and the J gene lost 8 bases, with 17 bases spanning the gap. Germline V lookup: CDR1 SEHNR, CDR2 FQNEAQ (reference sequence). This CDR3 has 14 residues. The CDR3 DNA sequence: TGTGCCAGCAGCGGGGTAACTAGCCTGGGTACGCAGTATTTT. Residues: CASSGVTSLGTQYF.

The chain uses TRBV27 and TRBJ2-7; D might be TRBD1 (6 bases). The CDR3 is made up of 14 amino acids. Trimming left V 6 bases short and J 3 bases short, with 15 bases between. Germline V gives CDR1 MNHEY, CDR2 SMNVEV (reference sequence). The CDR3 sequence is CASSRSGQVYEQYF. The CDR3 DNA follows: TGTGCCAGCAGCAGATCGGGACAAGTCTACGAGCAGTACTTC.

V and J are TRBV4-3 and TRBJ2-7; D is undetermined. Trimming pared 0 bases from V and 5 bases from J, leaving 11 bases between. This CDR3 has 14 residues. Germline CDR1 reads LGHNA; CDR2 reads YSLEER. The CDR3 sequence is CASSQDVVENEQYF. Here the CDR3 DNA reads TGCGCCAGCAGCCAAGATGTTGTGGAAAACGAGCAGTACTTC.

This chain joins TRBV29-1 and TRBJ2-7, with TRBD1 as a possible D gene (6 bases). CDR3 length equals 12 residues. The germline CDR1 and CDR2 sequences are SQVTM and ANQGSEA. Trimming shortened V by 7 bases and J by 0 bases, and 10 bases separated the two germline ends. The CDR3 sequence is CSAYRDSYEQYF. The DNA of the CDR3 is TGCAGCGCTTACAGGGACTCCTACGAGCAGTACTTC.

V and J are TRBV28 and TRBJ2-2, with TRBD1 matching 7 bases. V gave up 3 bases and J gave up 3 bases; unmatched junction bases: 10. The CDR3 loop spans 17 amino acids. Germline assignment: CDR1 MDHEN and CDR2 SYDVKM. The CDR3, as DNA: TGTGCCAGCAGTTTTCCCACCCAGGGACAGCACACCGGGGAGCTGTTTTTT. It translates to CASSFPTQGQHTGELFF.

As DNA, the CDR3 is TGTGCCAGCAGCTTAAGCGAGTCCTCTAACACTGAAGCTTTCTTT. It yields the protein CASSLSESSNTEAFF. The chain links TRBV7-9 to TRBJ1-1, with D unresolved. Germline CDR1 SEHNR, CDR2 FQNEAQ (reference sequence). The V gene lost 2 bases and the J gene lost 2 bases, with 12 bases spanning the gap. This CDR3 has 15 amino acids. Full variable domain (remainder filled in from reference TRBV7-9 and TRBJ1-1): DTGVSQNPRHKITKRGQNVTFRCDPISEHNRLYWYRQTLGQGPEFLTYFQNEAQLEKSRLLSDRFSAERPKGSFSTLEIQRTEQGDSAMYLCASSLSESSNTEAFFGQGTRLTVV.

CDR3 amino acids: CASSRQGRTFF. The CDR3 nucleotides are TGTGCCAGCAGCCGACAGGGGCGAACTTTCTTT. This sequence joins TRBV7-2 and TRBJ1-1; TRBD1 aligns across 8 bases. The CDR3 totals 11 residues. V lost 5 bases, J lost 12 bases, and 5 bases stayed unmatched. In germline, CDR1 is SGHTA, CDR2 FQGNSA.

The chain carries TRBV7-9 and TRBJ1-4, with D possibly matching TRBD1 (5 bases). V shed 5 bases and J shed 3 bases, with 13 bases lying between them. The CDR3 spans 15 residues. Germline V lookup: CDR1 SEHNR, CDR2 FQNEAQ (reference sequence). For the CDR3, the DNA is TGTGCCAGCAGCCCAACAGGCCTACCTAATGAAAAACTGTTTTTT. Translated, it gives CASSPTGLPNEKLFF.

The chain links TRBV9 to TRBJ2-3; 7 bases fit TRBD2. The CDR3 length is 17 residues. CDR1 SGDLS and CDR2 YYNGEE come from the germline V gene. V lost 3 bases and J lost 0; bases outside the gene matches: 10. The CDR3 sequence: CASSDSPLAESTDTQYF. The CDR3 DNA reads as TGTGCCAGCAGCGACTCTCCCCTAGCGGAGAGCACAGATACGCAGTATTTT.

Only a few counts were recorded for this clone. The chain is built from TRBV7-8 and TRBJ1-3; the D is unclear. There are 15 residues in the CDR3. Trimming removed 5 bases from V and 0 bases from J, with 11 bases in between. Germline V CDR1 and CDR2: SGHVS, FQNEAQ. The CDR3, as DNA: TGTGCCAGCAGCAACCTAGGAGTCTCTGGAAACACCATATATTTT. Amino acid sequence: CASSNLGVSGNTIYF.

The chain carries TRBV5-4 and TRBJ2-7, with D unclear. CDR1 and CDR2 (germline): SGHNT, YYREEE (reference sequence). Trimming left V 4 bases short and J 1 base short, with 12 bases between. This CDR3 contains 14 residues. The chain's CDR3 is CASSPSILSYEQYF. In DNA, the CDR3 is TGTGCCAGCAGCCCATCCATACTGTCCTACGAGCAGTACTTC.

The chain joins TRBV4-1 to TRBJ2-3, with D tentatively TRBD1 or TRBD2 (6 bases each). Germline CDR1 is MGHRA and CDR2 is YSYEKL. The CDR3 is made up of 18 amino acids. The V and J ends lost 4 bases and 7 bases respectively, with 27 bases between them. The CDR3, as DNA: TGCGCCAGCAGCCCCTTGGAAGGGGGGCTCCCCGCTCTTTATACGCAGTATTTT. Residues: CASSPLEGGLPALYTQYF.

The V gene is TRBV6-6, the J gene TRBJ2-7, with D perhaps being TRBD1 or TRBD2 (7 bases each). The V end was cut by 7 bases, the J end by 3 bases, with 16 bases between. Germline lookup yields CDR1 MNHNY and CDR2 SVGAGI (reference sequence). The CDR3 length is 14 residues. CDR3 protein: CASIAGGANYEQYF. The CDR3 DNA reads as TGTGCCAGCATAGCAGGGGGGGCGAACTACGAGCAGTACTTC.

This clone was counted once. The V call is TRBV14, the J call TRBJ1-6; D is uncertain. CDR3 length: 15 amino acids. V was cut by 0 bases and J by 10 bases, with 13 bases left in between. Germline V lookup: CDR1 SGHDN, CDR2 FVKESK. CDR3 sequence: CASSQDRVIGSPLHF. DNA of the CDR3: TGTGCCAGCAGCCAAGATAGGGTAATAGGATCACCCCTCCACTTT.

The rearrangement links TRBV9 to TRBJ2-1, with a tentative D call TRBD2 (6 bases). The CDR3 is made up of 14 amino acids. From germline, CDR1 is SGDLS and CDR2 YYNGEE. The V end lost 4 bases, the J end lost 8 bases, and 16 bases lay between the germline ends. The CDR3 loop is CASSPGDTIHEQFF. Written as DNA, the CDR3 is TGTGCCAGCAGCCCGGGAGACACTATACATGAGCAGTTCTTC.

This clone was detected only once. The chain is built from TRBV9 and TRBJ2-7; D remains ambiguous. Trimming pared 3 bases from V and 2 bases from J, leaving 15 bases between. CDR3 size: 15 residues. The germline gives CDR1 SGDLS, CDR2 YYNGEE. CDR3 in amino acids: CASSAGLSGTYEQYF. The CDR3, as DNA: TGTGCCAGCAGCGCCGGGCTCTCTGGGACCTACGAGCAGTACTTC.